This section outlines one T cell receptor (beta chain) sequence together with its context. No antigen is known for it. The sample is drawn from a study of vaccination effects on CD4 cells after COVID-19. General study points: By a late point after vaccination, infection- and vaccine-induced clones had shrunk markedly through clonal contraction.

Sequencing was preceded by expansion of antigen-specific CD4+ T cells with viral peptide pools in the ViraFEST assay. Culturing for more than 9 days preceded CD4+ T cell isolation. Sequenced by immunoSEQ multiplex PCR; TCRdb stores in-frame clones only, minus some. Altogether roughly 61,000 clones are present, 80% to 90% being singletons, with the ten largest covering about 2.4%. Trimming shortened V by 4 bases and J by 0 bases, and 17 bases separated the two germline ends. CDR1 LGHNA and CDR2 YNFKEQ come from the germline V gene. The CDR3 runs 17 residues. The receptor's source is a human donor who received a COVID-19 vaccine. Sequences were derived from CD4+ T cells from PBMCs cultured with HCoV-229E spike peptides, sampled before COVID-19 vaccination. The chain joins TRBV4-2 to TRBJ2-3; perhaps TRBD2 as D (5 bases). The CDR3 DNA follows: TGTGCCAGCAGCCTGAGGGCGCCTAGTGTTAGCACAGATACGCAGTATTTT. This translates into CASSLRAPSVSTDTQYF.